These 16 T cell receptor beta chains were sequenced from one sample in a study of blood T cell repertoires in COVID-19. Sequencing was performed with immunoSEQ multiplex PCR; in TCRdb, only in-frame clones are kept and a portion is missing. The table has under 250,000 clones, approximately 89% seen once. Sequenced input: peripheral blood. The source of these receptors is a woman between 55 and 75 years old who had recovered from COVID-19.

This chain connects TRBV6-6 to TRBJ1-1; 7 nucleotides match TRBD1. V lost 7 bases and J lost 2; bases outside the gene matches: 13. In germline, CDR1 is MNHNY, CDR2 SVGAGI (reference sequence). The CDR3 contains 16 residues. CDR3 bases: TGTGCCAGCACCCTAGCCCGGGGACAGTCTAACACTGAAGCTTTCTTT. Protein: CASTLARGQSNTEAFF.

The chain is built from TRBV27 and TRBJ1-2; D not resolved. CDR1 is MNHEY and CDR2 is SMNVEV in the germline V gene (reference sequence). This CDR3 is built from 14 residues. Trimming removed 0 bases at V and 2 bases at J, with 7 bases between. The CDR3 region is CASSLSGGNYGYTF. Here the CDR3 DNA reads TGTGCCAGCAGTTTATCGGGAGGAAACTATGGCTACACCTTC.

V is TRBV6-5 and J is TRBJ2-7; TRBD1 might be the D (6 bases). The CDR3 spans 16 residues. Germline V gene sequence: CDR1 MNHEY, CDR2 SVGAGI. Trimming cost V 2 bases and J 1 base, with 15 bases left between them. This CDR3 reads CASSYGQFSPSYEQYF. For the CDR3, the DNA is TGTGCCAGCAGTTACGGACAGTTCTCTCCTTCCTACGAGCAGTACTTC.

The chain couples TRBV12-3 or TRBV12-4 to TRBJ2-1; 7 bases fit TRBD2. The V gene end was trimmed by 3 bases and the J gene end by 10 bases; junction bases not matched to a gene: 3. The CDR3 has 12 residues. As DNA, the CDR3 is TGTGCCAGCAGTTTGGGGAGGGTGGAGCAGTTCTTC. This encodes CASSLGRVEQFF.

V usage is TRBV4-1 and J usage is TRBJ1-5, with D perhaps matching TRBD1 (6 bases). Trimming took 1 base from V and 4 from J, leaving 11 bases between them. Germline values: CDR1 MGHRA, CDR2 YSYEKL. The CDR3 contains 15 residues. Here the CDR3 DNA reads TGCGCCAGCAGCCAAGGGACAGTACCAAATCAGCCCCAGCATTTT. Translating gives CASSQGTVPNQPQHF.

The rearrangement uses TRBV10-3 and TRBJ1-6; TRBD1 matches at 7 bases. V lost 5 bases and J lost 10; bases outside the gene matches: 14. The V gene's germline CDR1 is ENHRY and CDR2 SYGVKD. The CDR3 is made up of 16 amino acids. CDR3 DNA: TGTGCCATCAGTAGACAGGGCGGCCGGGAGATCTCACCCCTCCACTTT. Its translation: CAISRQGGREISPLHF.

This clone appeared a few times. The V and J genes are TRBV9 and TRBJ1-6; 7 nucleotides line up with TRBD1. The CDR3 spans 15 residues. Germline-derived CDR1 and CDR2 are SGDLS and YYNGEE. The junction had 7 bases not matched to a gene; V was cut back by 3 bases and J by 7 bases. CDR3 DNA: TGTGCCAGCAGCGGTTCCGGGACAGAGAATTCACCCCTCCACTTT. As protein: CASSGSGTENSPLHF.

V usage is TRBV9 and J usage is TRBJ2-3; D perhaps matches TRBD1 (6 bases). The ends were cut back, 3 bases at V and 5 bases at J, with 13 bases in the middle. The CDR3 loop spans 14 amino acids. Germline assignment: CDR1 SGDLS and CDR2 YYNGEE. The CDR3 sequence: CASSARTVGDTQYF. The CDR3 DNA is TGTGCCAGCAGCGCAAGGACAGTTGGAGATACGCAGTATTTT.

CDR3 coding DNA: TGTGCCAGCTCACCATCTGGTCTTTCCGGTCTCGGGCAGTACTTC. Translating it yields CASSPSGLSGLGQYF. The V and J genes are TRBV18 and TRBJ2-7; D is unresolved. This CDR3 is built from 15 residues. Trimming took 2 bases from V and 9 from J, leaving 20 bases between them. Germline V gives CDR1 KGHSH, CDR2 LQKENI.

The chain uses TRBV7-3 and TRBJ1-2; D possibly corresponds to TRBD1 (5 bases). CDR1 and CDR2 (germline): SGHTA, FQGTGA. Trimming left V 5 bases short and J 8 bases short, with 27 bases between. The CDR3 is 17 residues long. The CDR3 loop is CASSLDPQGFGVGGYTF. In DNA form, the CDR3 reads TGTGCCAGCAGCCTCGACCCTCAGGGTTTCGGTGTTGGAGGCTACACCTTC. Filled out from reference TRBV7-3 and TRBJ1-2, the complete variable domain reads GAGVSQTPSNKVTEKGKYVELRCDPISGHTALYWYRQSLGQGPEFLIYFQGTGAADDSGLPNDRFFAVRPEGSVSTLKIQRTERGDSAVYLCASSLDPQGFGVGGYTFGSGTRLTVV.

The rearrangement uses TRBV14 and TRBJ1-1; TRBD1 aligns across 8 bases. The CDR3 consists of 18 residues. After removal of 2 bases from V and 1 base from J, the junction contained 12 bases not matched to a gene. Germline V gene lookup returns CDR1 SGHDN and CDR2 FVKESK. This chain's CDR3 is CASSQSLDREGGNTEAFF. The DNA for the CDR3 is TGTGCCAGCAGCCAATCCTTGGACAGGGAGGGAGGGAACACTGAAGCTTTCTTT.

This clone was seen only a few times. The rearrangement links TRBV4-1 to TRBJ2-7, with 9 bases fitting TRBD2. The CDR3 covers 16 residues. The ends lost 0 bases at V and 7 bases at J; junction bases unmatched: 10. Germline V lookup: CDR1 MGHRA, CDR2 YSYEKL. CDR3 bases: TGCGCCAGCAGCCAAGATAGGACTAGCGAGTCTCAAGAGCAGTACTTC. It specifies CASSQDRTSESQEQYF.

CDR3 sequence (DNA): TGTGCCAGCAGACCCAACAGGGGCGGTGGCTACACCTTC. As protein: CASRPNRGGGYTF. The chain carries TRBV5-4 and TRBJ1-2, with 7 bases identical to TRBD1. Germline assignment: CDR1 SGHNT and CDR2 YYREEE (reference sequence). J lost 7 bases, V lost 5 bases, and 8 bases had no gene match. This CDR3 region has 13 residues.

The CDR3 region has the DNA TGTGCCATCAGGGGTCCCGGGACAGGGAACTATGGCTACACCTTC. It codes for CAIRGPGTGNYGYTF. The V call is TRBV10-3, the J call TRBJ1-2; 9 bases line up with TRBD1. V dropped 6 bases and J dropped 2; count of bases not matched to a gene: 7. The CDR3 is 15 residues long. Germline CDR1 and CDR2: ENHRY and SYGVKD.

CDR3 sequence reads: CASSLGTNYGYTF. DNA for the CDR3: TGTGCCAGCAGTTTGGGCACCAACTATGGCTACACCTTC. The chain recombines TRBV28 with TRBJ1-2; no clear D. The CDR3 sequence is 13 residues long. Trimming took 3 bases from V and 2 from J, leaving 7 bases between them. The germline gives CDR1 MDHEN, CDR2 SYDVKM.

The CDR3 loop is CASSWAGSRQETQYF. CDR3 DNA: TGTGCCAGCAGCTGGGCGGGGAGCAGGCAAGAGACCCAGTACTTC. V gene TRBV7-2 combines with J gene TRBJ2-5, with D perhaps matching TRBD2 (6 bases). Germline V gene data show CDR1 as SGHTA and CDR2 as FQGNSA. V shed 4 bases and J shed 2 bases, with 14 bases lying between them. The CDR3 is 15 amino acids.